This TCR beta chain is from a study of shared clonotypes between healthy human individuals (dated by TCRdb to 2020 to 2022). Background for the entire study: A couple of women and a few men aged 18 to 49 years were included in the cohort. Per donor, three plates each were used for CD4 naive and CD4 memory, two for CD8 naive, and one for CD8 memory. The study deeply sequenced blood TCR repertoires of five healthy adults to estimate repertoire size and the extent of clonotype sharing between individuals. To increase sequencing depth and limit assay-specific biases, different laboratories used diverse techniques to prepare libraries and sequence TCR repertoires. Between about 0.8 and 9 billion PBMCs per donor were obtained by leukapheresis.

TCR CDR3 regions were amplified from genomic DNA by multiplex PCR using the deep immunoSEQ assay. Genomic DNA extracted from each cell subset was distributed evenly over all wells of several immunoSEQ 96-well plates, and each plate served as one replicate. Each replicate PCR for sorted subsets received about 220 ng genomic DNA, equal to about 30,000 T cell genomes. Purified libraries were quantified with a Qubit 3.0 fluorometer, sized on a Bioanalyzer 2100, and re-quantified with the KAPA Library Quantification kit. A separate single-read 150-cycle Illumina NextSeq 550 flow cell was used to sequence each immunoSEQ 96-well plate. Concerning the study's data processing: Because the immunoSEQ output included only junctional sequences and no quality scores, the filtering could not be the same as the filtering used for full-length reads. Sequences were annotated with PyIR, a Python wrapper for IgBLAST v1.9, using IMGT germline references to assign V/J genes and CDR3. Reads were filtered out if the reads had weak V/J assignments (E-value above 1e-6), no CDR3, stop codons, out-of-frame junctions, or ambiguous translated residues. V3J clonotypes were defined as sequences sharing the same inferred V gene, J gene, and CDR3 amino acid sequence. To compute the percentage overlap between repertoires, the number of shared unique clonotypes was divided by the size of the smaller repertoire. Richness of each repertoire was evaluated using RTK rarefaction, the Chao1 estimator, and Recon v2.1 estimates of unobserved clonotypes. For all TCRbeta clonotypes obtained by the gDNA method from a few donors, generation probabilities were computed with OLGA. TCRdb re-hosts the immuneACCESS table, in-frame sequences only. Its copies lack some clones; in the studies checked, an unresolved V gene accounts for under half of them, and the cause for the rest is not known. V and J calls and clone size follow that table, whereas D and trimming were derived from the DNA. In all, the sample holds approximately 1,500,000 clones, and about 98% of those were seen once. Of the sample, approximately 0.45% falls within the top ten clones.

Healthy HIV-negative adults with no recently reported acute infections or vaccinations were included as donors. Every donor was a Caucasian adult residing in Nashville, Tennessee, USA. CD4+ T cells were enriched by magnetic negative selection; naive cells were then positively selected on CD45RA, and the negative fraction formed the memory subset. Blood was obtained by leukapheresis, after which PBMCs were separated by Ficoll-Histopaque density gradient centrifugation and cryopreserved in liquid nitrogen vapor phase. Purity and quantity of every magnetically sorted T cell population were checked by analytical flow cytometry. Genomic DNA was isolated from every sorted fraction and measured by UV absorbance on a Nanodrop 2000c. What the authors observed across the whole study: The genetic and exposure-history diversity represented was limited by the small number of donors. Larger estimated clonotype richness was generally found for naive subsets than for memory subsets. When a few donors were compared, the shared fraction of clonotypes was around 5% for naive CD4, around 4% for naive CD8, more than 2% for memory CD4, and under 0.5% for memory CD8. Higher generation probabilities were observed for clonotypes shared by all four sorted-subset donors than for non-shared clonotypes. Only blood was sampled, and tissue TCR repertoires likely differ from those in blood. Pairwise subsampling indicated that sequencing depth was expected to affect the degree of clonotype sharing among donors. Incomplete sequencing was indicated by rarefaction of sorted-subset datasets, despite the large sequencing depth.

Including cysteine and phenylalanine, the CDR3 has 13 amino acids. CDR3 DNA is the only sequence kept; it has 39 bases, read in frame from the first base. The junction shows trimming of 5 bases on V and 7 bases on J, plus 14 bases between the germline ends. The germline V gene (reference sequence) sets CDR1 to MNHNY and CDR2 to SVGAGI. Details on this clone: Its antigen is not yet known. Base qualities are not at hand, and no much larger clone is one base apart.

The chain is assembled from TRBV6-6 and TRBJ1-2; matching of 5 bases hints at TRBD1 as the D gene. Sequences were obtained from naive CD4+ T cells sorted from blood. The intended sense of this specimen's cell subset or site label: CD45RA+ positively selected. This receptor was identified in a man in his thirties or forties in good health. The CDR3 here reads CASSNGHQRGYTF. The DNA sequence is TGTGCCAGCAGTAACGGACACCAGCGTGGCTACACCTTC.